The source of this T cell receptor (beta chain) is a study of breast tumors, draining lymph nodes, adjacent tissues. Whole-study findings and limits: The lymph node origin of tumor T cells was framed as consistent with a hypothesis, not demonstrated.

The sample holds many counts of this clonotype. Antigen: not known. Breast cancer patients provided tissue from their axillary draining lymph nodes. TCRdb fed the multiplex PCR reads into MiXCR, producing one record per CDR3 protein. The sample lists over 250,000 distinct CDR3 sequences, around 31% seen once, with around 1.1% in the top ten. This CDR3 is built from 15 residues. Per germline, CDR1 MNHEY and CDR2 SVGAGI. V was pared by 5 bases and J by 9 bases, with 7 bases of the junction left unmatched. The chain uses TRBV6-5 and TRBJ1-6; TRBD1 aligns across 10 bases. Sequenced sample: axillary lymph node tissue. The source is a female donor with breast cancer. Some clones in this sample may be carry-over from other donors' samples. This chain's CDR3 is CASSRETGGRSPLHF. CDR3 coding DNA: TGTGCCAGCAGTAGAGAGACAGGGGGCCGTTCACCCCTCCACTTT.